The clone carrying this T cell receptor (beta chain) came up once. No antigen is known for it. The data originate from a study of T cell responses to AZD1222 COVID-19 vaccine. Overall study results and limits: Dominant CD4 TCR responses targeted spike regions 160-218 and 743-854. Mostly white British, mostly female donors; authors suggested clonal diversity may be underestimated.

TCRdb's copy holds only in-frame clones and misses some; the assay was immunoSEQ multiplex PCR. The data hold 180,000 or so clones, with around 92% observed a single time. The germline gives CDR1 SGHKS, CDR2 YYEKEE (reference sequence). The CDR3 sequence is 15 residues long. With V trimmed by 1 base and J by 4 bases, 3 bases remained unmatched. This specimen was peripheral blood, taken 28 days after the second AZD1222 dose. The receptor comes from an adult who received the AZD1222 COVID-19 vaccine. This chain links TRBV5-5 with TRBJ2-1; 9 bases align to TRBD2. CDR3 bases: TGTGCCAGCAGCTTGTGGCGGGGGGGTTACAATGAGCAGTTCTTC. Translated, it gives CASSLWRGGYNEQFF.